The 18 T cell receptor beta chains given below trace back to one sample, sequenced in a study of blood T cell repertoires in COVID-19. Libraries were prepared by immunoSEQ multiplex PCR; TCRdb keeps only in-frame clonotypes and omits some of them. The sample contains roughly 250,000 clones, about 90% of which appear only once. The sample consisted of PBMCs or T cells enriched from blood (not recorded which). These receptors were taken from a woman aged 40 to 50 with acute COVID-19.

The J gene is TRBJ2-2, the V gene TRBV2, with D perhaps matching TRBD2 (6 bases). The CDR3 is 14 residues long. Looked up from germline, CDR1 is SNHLY and CDR2 is FYNNEI. Trimming stripped 5 bases from V and 0 bases from J, with 7 bases between. The CDR3 DNA is TGTGCCAGCAGTATAGCGGCGAACACCGGGGAGCTGTTTTTT. It specifies CASSIAANTGELFF.

The rearrangement uses TRBV6-5 and TRBJ1-1, with unresolved D. Trimming removed 7 bases from V and 4 bases from J, with 13 bases in between. This CDR3 has 13 residues. From germline, CDR1 is MNHEY and CDR2 SVGAGI. In DNA, the CDR3 is TGTGCCAGCACCTCCCGGGAGGGCACTGAAGCTTTCTTT. This encodes CASTSREGTEAFF.

V is TRBV10-3 and J is TRBJ2-1, with D perhaps TRBD1 (6 bases). Trimming shortened V by 2 bases and J by 6 bases, and 8 bases separated the two germline ends. Per the germline V gene, CDR1 is ENHRY and CDR2 is SYGVKD. The length of the CDR3 is 13 residues. The CDR3 reads CAISERTANEQFF. The CDR3 region has the DNA TGTGCCATCAGTGAGAGGACAGCCAATGAGCAGTTCTTC.

The V and J genes are TRBV12-5 and TRBJ2-2, with 12 bases fitting TRBD2. Trimming removed 2 bases from V and 5 bases from J; junction bases left unmatched: 3. The CDR3 sequence is 16 residues long. Germline CDR1 and CDR2: LGHNT and FRNRAP. The CDR3 DNA is TGTGCTAGTGGTTTGAGAACTAGCGGGAGGACCGGGGAGCTGTTTTTT. Protein: CASGLRTSGRTGELFF.

This clone was recorded a few times. The V call is TRBV3-1 (or the pseudogene TRBV3-2), the J call TRBJ2-3; D not certain. The germline gives CDR1 LGHDT, CDR2 YNNKEL (reference sequence). The CDR3 contains 14 residues. Trimming pared 0 bases from V and 6 bases from J, leaving 10 bases between. In DNA form, the CDR3 reads TGTGCCAGCAGCCAAGAAGGCGGTAGCGATACGCAGTATTTT. Protein product: CASSQEGGSDTQYF.

The gene calls are TRBV5-1 and TRBJ2-7; D remains ambiguous. Trimming cost V 0 bases and J 3 bases, with 7 bases left between them. Germline values: CDR1 SGHRS, CDR2 YFSETQ. The CDR3 loop spans 13 amino acids. DNA of the CDR3: TGCGCCAGCAGCTTGGTCCCCAACTACGAGCAGTACTTC. Amino acids: CASSLVPNYEQYF.

The rearrangement links TRBV5-1 to TRBJ2-7; TRBD2 agrees at 9 bases. The CDR3 sequence is 17 residues long. The germline V gene encodes CDR1 SGHRS and CDR2 YFSETQ. J was trimmed by 0 bases and V by 1 base; bases with no gene match: 8. In nucleotides, the CDR3 is TGCGCCAGCAGCTTGACAGGGAGTAGCGGGAGCTCCTACGAGCAGTACTTC. It encodes CASSLTGSSGSSYEQYF.

This clone appeared a single time. This chain joins TRBV11-2 and TRBJ2-7; maybe TRBD2 (5 bases). Germline CDR1 reads SGHAT; CDR2 reads FQNNGV. Trimming cost V 0 bases and J 3 bases, with 6 bases left between them. The CDR3 consists of 13 residues. CDR3 coding DNA: TGTGCCAGCAGCTTAGACCGGGACTACGAGCAGTACTTC. Amino acids: CASSLDRDYEQYF.

J is TRBJ2-1 and V is TRBV29-1; a weak D match, TRBD2 (6 bases). Trimming stripped 3 bases from V and 5 bases from J, with 11 bases between. This CDR3 spans 13 amino acids. The V gene's germline CDR1 is SQVTM and CDR2 ANQGSEA. The CDR3 here is CSVDLAKDNEQFF. In nucleotides, the CDR3 is TGCAGCGTTGATCTAGCGAAGGACAATGAGCAGTTCTTC.

The count of this clone is one. The chain is built from TRBV5-1 and TRBJ1-1; D perhaps matches TRBD1 (5 bases). V was pared by 0 bases and J by 4 bases, with 16 bases between. The germline V gene encodes CDR1 SGHRS and CDR2 YFSETQ. This CDR3 contains 16 residues. The CDR3 region has the DNA TGCGCCAGCAGCTTGGCCATCAGGGAAGTGGGCACTGAAGCTTTCTTT. It translates to CASSLAIREVGTEAFF.

The genes are TRBV4-1 and TRBJ2-1; 8 bases are shared with TRBD2. V lost 4 bases to trimming and J lost 9 bases; unmatched junction nucleotides: 11. The V gene's germline CDR1 is MGHRA and CDR2 YSYEKL. The CDR3 spans 15 residues. Here the CDR3 reads CASSPGRSSGAEQFF. The CDR3 DNA reads TGCGCCAGCAGCCCAGGAAGGAGTAGCGGGGCTGAGCAGTTCTTC.

The V and J genes are TRBV6-5 and TRBJ1-2, with TRBD1 matching over 8 bases. V shed 7 bases and J 5 bases; nucleotides not matched to a gene: 6. Germline V lookup: CDR1 MNHEY, CDR2 SVGAGI. CDR3 length: 13 residues. The CDR3 loop is CASNRDRLYGYTF. CDR3 bases: TGTGCCAGCAACCGGGACAGGCTGTATGGCTACACCTTC.

The chain carries TRBV9 and TRBJ2-1; 13 bases align to TRBD2. The CDR3 covers 15 residues. Germline CDR1 reads SGDLS; CDR2 reads YYNGEE. With 3 bases clipped from V and 7 bases from J, the junction kept 4 bases outside the gene matches. The CDR3 DNA reads as TGTGCCAGCAGCGGACGGACTAGCGGGAGAAATGAGCAGTTCTTC. Translated: CASSGRTSGRNEQFF.

The CDR3 spells CASSAGLAGSEKYF. CDR3 sequence (DNA): TGCGCCAGCAGTGCGGGACTAGCGGGGAGCGAGAAGTACTTC. The chain couples TRBV10-1 to TRBJ2-5; 13 bases line up with TRBD2. From germline, CDR1 is WNHNN and CDR2 SYGVQD (reference sequence). The CDR3 totals 14 residues. After removal of 4 bases from V and 12 bases from J, the junction contained 8 bases not matched to a gene.

The rearrangement uses TRBV19 and TRBJ1-2; D call uncertain. Per the germline V gene, CDR1 is LNHDA and CDR2 is SQIVND (reference sequence). This CDR3 comprises 14 residues. The germline V and J ends were trimmed by 2 bases and 4 bases, with 11 bases remaining between them. The CDR3 spells CASSIRRGAYGYTF. The CDR3 DNA reads TGTGCCAGTAGTATAAGACGAGGAGCCTATGGCTACACCTTC. Filled out from reference TRBV19 and TRBJ1-2, the complete variable domain reads DGGITQSPKYLFRKEGQNVTLSCEQNLNHDAMYWYRQDPGQGLRLIYYSQIVNDFQKGDIAEGYSVSREKKESFPLTVTSAQKNPTAFYLCASSIRRGAYGYTFGSGTRLTVV.

The chain uses TRBV4-2 and TRBJ1-2; 8 bases line up with TRBD1. This CDR3 has 14 residues. J lost 4 bases, V lost 4 bases, and 5 bases had no gene match. CDR1 is LGHNA and CDR2 is YNFKEQ in the germline V gene. CDR3 in amino acids: CASSPNRGAYGYTF. CDR3 DNA: TGTGCCAGCAGCCCCAACAGGGGGGCCTATGGCTACACCTTC.

This clone was seen a handful of times. The rearrangement joins TRBV5-1 to TRBJ2-2, with D maybe TRBD2 (6 bases). This CDR3 region has 14 residues. CDR1 SGHRS and CDR2 YFSETQ come from the germline V gene. Trimming took 2 bases from V and 7 from J, leaving 12 bases between them. Here the CDR3 DNA reads TGCGCCAGCAGCTTCACTAGCACTAGCGGGGAGCTGTTTTTT. This encodes CASSFTSTSGELFF.

The rearrangement uses TRBV9 and TRBJ1-5; D may be TRBD1 (5 bases). The V gene's germline CDR1 is SGDLS and CDR2 YYNGEE. V was shortened by 4 bases and J by 4 bases, with 15 bases between the two germline ends. This CDR3 comprises 15 residues. The DNA of the CDR3 is TGTGCCAGCAGCCCGACTGACAGTAGGAATCAGCCCCAGCATTTT. Its translation: CASSPTDSRNQPQHF.